Following are 13 T cell receptor beta chains from one sample sequenced in a study of T cell responses to AZD1222 COVID-19 vaccine. The method was immunoSEQ multiplex PCR; TCRdb's version includes in-frame clones alone and lacks a portion of them. The data hold some 110,000 clones, with around 91% observed a single time. Sequenced here: peripheral blood, sampled on day 0 of AZD1222 vaccination. The receptor set was obtained from an adult in good health.

The chain joins TRBV7-9 to TRBJ1-5; D remains ambiguous. Trimming removed 5 bases at V and 2 bases at J, with 10 bases between. This CDR3 has 14 residues. Germline V gene lookup returns CDR1 SEHNR and CDR2 FQNEAQ (reference sequence). For the CDR3, the DNA is TGTGCCAGCAGCCTAAATAGTGGCAATCAGCCCCAGCATTTT. This sequence encodes CASSLNSGNQPQHF.

The chain couples TRBV6-1 to TRBJ1-4; 10 nucleotides agree with TRBD1. Trimming removed 2 bases from V and 8 bases from J; junction bases left unmatched: 11. The CDR3 loop spans 17 amino acids. Germline CDR1 and CDR2: MNHNS and SASEGT. CDR3 coding DNA: TGTGCCAGCAGTGAAAGGAGACAGGGGGCAATTGGGGAAAAACTGTTTTTT. Its protein is CASSERRQGAIGEKLFF.

The chain links TRBV12-3 or TRBV12-4 to TRBJ1-5, with 8 bases lining up with TRBD1. The CDR3 loop spans 12 amino acids. V lost 6 bases to trimming and J lost 6 bases; unmatched junction nucleotides: 1. CDR3: CASRTGVQPQHF. The CDR3, as DNA: TGTGCCAGCAGGACAGGGGTTCAGCCCCAGCATTTT.

The chain couples TRBV6-1 to TRBJ1-5; the D is unclear. CDR1 is MNHNS and CDR2 is SASEGT in the germline V gene. Trimming removed 0 bases at V and 0 bases at J, with 9 bases between. This CDR3 has 16 residues. The CDR3 is CASSEATGYSNQPQHF. CDR3 sequence (DNA): TGTGCCAGCAGTGAAGCAACGGGGTATAGCAATCAGCCCCAGCATTTT.

This chain joins TRBV4-1 and TRBJ2-7; D uncertain. This CDR3 contains 14 residues. Trimming removed 0 bases at V and 2 bases at J, with 8 bases between. The germline V gene encodes CDR1 MGHRA and CDR2 YSYEKL. In nucleotides, the CDR3 is TGCGCCAGCAGCCAAGACCTTACCACCTACGAGCAGTACTTC. Encoded protein: CASSQDLTTYEQYF.

The chain recombines TRBV2 with TRBJ1-1; a possible D gene is TRBD1 (5 bases). V lost 10 bases and J lost 1, with 16 bases in between. The CDR3 loop spans 14 amino acids. Germline V gene data show CDR1 as SNHLY and CDR2 as FYNNEI. The CDR3 loop is CATTNRLRNTEAFF. The CDR3 coding sequence is TGTGCCACAACGAACAGGTTAAGGAACACTGAAGCTTTCTTT.

The chain carries TRBV7-6 and TRBJ1-1; D gene ambiguous. This CDR3 region has 13 residues. The germline gives CDR1 SGHVS, CDR2 FNYEAQ. Trimming shortened V by 3 bases and J by 3 bases, and 8 bases separated the two germline ends. The CDR3, as DNA: TGTGCCAGCAGCTTGTCCAGCTACACTGAAGCTTTCTTT. Protein product: CASSLSSYTEAFF.

The gene calls are TRBV9 and TRBJ1-1; D unclear. Per germline, CDR1 SGDLS and CDR2 YYNGEE. Trimming took off 0 bases at V and 1 base at J, with 4 bases between the two ends. This CDR3 has 13 residues. The CDR3, as DNA: TGTGCCAGCAGCGTAGTCTGGAACACTGAAGCTTTCTTT. This sequence encodes CASSVVWNTEAFF.

J is TRBJ1-1 and V is TRBV5-8; D is unresolved. Germline V gives CDR1 SGHTS, CDR2 YDEGEE. Trimming shortened V by 0 bases and J by 1 base, and 13 bases separated the two germline ends. This CDR3 is 16 amino acids long. The CDR3 loop reads CASSLGLSPQNTEAFF. CDR3 nucleotide sequence: TGTGCCAGCAGCTTGGGTCTCTCGCCCCAGAACACTGAAGCTTTCTTT.

This clone occurred a few times. This chain links TRBV10-1 with TRBJ1-5; possible D gene TRBD1, 6 bases. The CDR3 spans 13 residues. V was shortened by 7 bases and J by 3 bases, with 10 bases between the two germline ends. Per germline, CDR1 WNHNN and CDR2 SYGVQD (reference sequence). The CDR3 is CASKGGNNQPQHF. The CDR3 nucleotides read TGCGCCAGCAAAGGGGGGAACAATCAGCCCCAGCATTTT.

This chain joins TRBV13 and TRBJ1-1, with 8 bases aligning to TRBD1. CDR3 length: 12 amino acids. V gave up 3 bases and J gave up 7 bases; unmatched junction bases: 1. Per germline, CDR1 PRHDT and CDR2 FYEKMQ (reference sequence). In DNA form, the CDR3 reads TGTGCCAGCAGCTTCGGGACAGGTGAAGCTTTCTTT. Translating it yields CASSFGTGEAFF.

V usage is TRBV4-1 and J usage is TRBJ1-4; D unclear. Per germline, CDR1 MGHRA and CDR2 YSYEKL. This CDR3 spans 15 amino acids. V lost 4 bases and J lost 3, with 12 bases in between. The CDR3 spells CASSRRTASNEKLFF. The CDR3, as DNA: TGCGCCAGCAGCCGTCGAACGGCTTCTAATGAAAAACTGTTTTTT.

The V call is TRBV5-4, the J call TRBJ1-2; 7 bases line up with TRBD1. Trimming took 4 bases from V and 3 from J; bases not matched to a gene: 6. CDR1 and CDR2 from the germline V gene are SGHNT and YYREEE (reference sequence). There are 14 residues in the CDR3. This CDR3 reads CASSKPGGDYGYTF. The CDR3 region has the DNA TGTGCCAGCAGCAAACCAGGGGGGGACTATGGCTACACCTTC.